This is a list of T cell receptor beta chains from one sample in a study of low-dose radiotherapy and immunotherapy resistance in tumors. In TCRdb, the reads were re-called with MiXCR into one record per CDR3 protein. The sample shows 64,000 or so distinct CDR3 sequences, around a quarter of them seen only once. This specimen consisted of PBMCs, obtained before treatment. These receptors originate from a male donor with rectosigmoid adenocarcinoma. Both conserved end residues are part of each CDR3. A D gene is named only where the DNA matches it firmly. Size values are once, few and many counts, or a class for expanded clones, and some rows have none.

J: TRBJ2-1
size: many
D: .
V: TRBV24-1
DNA: TGTGCCACCAGTGATTTGCCCGGGAACAATGAGCAGTTCTTC
CDR3: CATSDLPGNNEQFF

J: TRBJ1-6
size: many
D: .
V: TRBV28
DNA: TGTGCCAGCAGTTTTTCGGGGGCTCGGAGTTCACCCCTCCACTTT
CDR3: CASSFSGARSSPLHF

J: TRBJ2-1
size: .
D: .
V: TRBV6-2/TRBV6-3
DNA: TGTGCCAGCAGTTACTCGTCGGAATACAATGAGCAGTTCTTC
CDR3: CASSYSSEYNEQFF

J: TRBJ1-1
size: many
D: .
V: TRBV6-2/TRBV6-3
DNA: TGTGCCAGCAGTTACCTCAGGGAGAATTTAGCTGAAGCTTTCTTT
CDR3: CASSYLRENLAEAFF

J: TRBJ2-7
size: many
D: TRBD2
V: TRBV6-2/TRBV6-3
DNA: TGTGCCAGCAGCCCCGGGACTAGCGGGTCTCCCTACGAGCAGTACTTC
CDR3: CASSPGTSGSPYEQYF

J: TRBJ1-5
size: many
D: .
V: TRBV29-1
DNA: TGCAGCGTTGAAGATCCCCCTCAGCCCCAGCATTTT
CDR3: CSVEDPPQPQHF

J: TRBJ1-3
size: many
D: TRBD1
V: TRBV12-3/TRBV12-4
DNA: TGTGCCAGCAGTTCCGGGACAGAAAGAAACACCATATATTTT
CDR3: CASSSGTERNTIYF

J: TRBJ2-7
size: many
D: .
V: TRBV5-1
DNA: TGCGCCAGCAGCTTGGAGGGGTACGAGCAGTACTTC
CDR3: CASSLEGYEQYF

J: TRBJ2-2
size: .
D: .
V: TRBV7-9
DNA: .
CDR3: CASSFYLGQGGPGSCFF

J: TRBJ2-7
size: many
D: .
V: TRBV28
DNA: TGTGCCAGCGGGGACCTCTACGAGCAGTACTTC
CDR3: CASGDLYEQYF

J: TRBJ2-5
size: many
D: TRBD2
V: TRBV2
DNA: TGTGCCAGCAGTGAAGCGGTAGCGGGATCTGAGACCCAGTACTTC
CDR3: CASSEAVAGSETQYF

J: TRBJ2-3
size: few
D: TRBD2
V: TRBV28
DNA: TGTGCCAGCGATGCGGGAGGGCCAAATACGCAGTATTTT
CDR3: CASDAGGPNTQYF

J: TRBJ2-2
size: many
D: .
V: TRBV19
DNA: TGTGCCAGTTCCGAGGGATGGGCGAACACCGGGGAGCTGTTTTTT
CDR3: CASSEGWANTGELFF

J: TRBJ1-3
size: many
D: .
V: TRBV7-2
DNA: TGTGCCAGCAGCCAGCAAAACACCATATATTTT
CDR3: CASSQQNTIYF

J: TRBJ1-1
size: many
D: .
V: TRBV4-1
DNA: TGCGCCAGCAGCCAAGTTGGAGGGTACACTGAAGCTTTCTTT
CDR3: CASSQVGGYTEAFF

J: TRBJ2-6
size: .
D: TRBD2
V: TRBV4-1
DNA: TGCGCCAGCAGCCAGGCGGGACTAGCGGCTTCCTCTGGGGCCAACGTCCTGACTTTC
CDR3: CASSQAGLAASSGANVLTF

J: TRBJ1-1
size: many
D: .
V: TRBV26
DNA: TGTGCCAGCAGTTTCGGGGTCCCCAGCACTGAAGCTTTCTTT
CDR3: CASSFGVPSTEAFF

J: TRBJ1-2
size: .
D: TRBD1
V: TRBV7-9
DNA: TGTGCCAGCAGCACGACCGGGACAGACTATGGCTACACCTTC
CDR3: CASSTTGTDYGYTF

J: TRBJ1-4
size: medium-sized
D: .
V: TRBV28
DNA: TGTGCCAGCACTCGGGCCGGGGCTAATGAAAAACTGTTTTTT
CDR3: CASTRAGANEKLFF

J: TRBJ2-2
size: many
D: TRBD2
V: TRBV6-1
DNA: TGTGCCAGCAGTGAGGGACTAGCTACCGGGGAGCTGTTTTTT
CDR3: CASSEGLATGELFF

J: TRBJ2-2
size: many
D: .
V: TRBV6-5
DNA: TGTGCCAGCAGTTACTCCAGTACTGTTAACACCGGGGAGCTGTTTTTT
CDR3: CASSYSSTVNTGELFF

J: TRBJ2-7
size: many
D: .
V: TRBV20-1
DNA: TGCAGTGTACTCGACCCACCCTACGAGCAGTACTTC
CDR3: CSVLDPPYEQYF

J: TRBJ1-6
size: many
D: TRBD1
V: TRBV6-2/TRBV6-3
DNA: TGTGCCAGCAGTTACCAGACAGGGTCCTATAATTCACCCCTCCACTTT
CDR3: CASSYQTGSYNSPLHF

J: TRBJ2-3
size: many
D: .
V: TRBV6-2/TRBV6-3
DNA: TGTGCCAGCAGAGACACGGGGGGCGGAGATACGCAGTATTTT
CDR3: CASRDTGGGDTQYF

J: TRBJ2-1
size: many
D: TRBD1
V: TRBV5-1
DNA: TGCGCCAGCAGCGCCTACACCCGACAGGGGGGTTACAATGAGCAGTTCTTC
CDR3: CASSAYTRQGGYNEQFF

J: TRBJ2-7
size: .
D: .
V: TRBV18
DNA: TGTGCCAGCTCACCACCAAGGACCCCCGATCCCTACGAGCAGTACTTC
CDR3: CASSPPRTPDPYEQYF